The next 6 T cell receptor beta chains were all read from a single sample in a study of CD8+CD57+ T cells in acquired aplastic anemia. For CDR3 and TCR beta VDJ profiling, genomic DNA was the template used. Using its own MiXCR run on the reads, TCRdb lists one record per CDR3 protein. The sample shows around 250,000 distinct CDR3 sequences, roughly 50% of them seen only once. The source material was sorted CD4+, CD8+, or CD8+CD57+ T cells (not recorded which) from PBMCs. The receptors originated from a human donor with severe aplastic anemia or a healthy control (not recorded which).

This clonotype came up many times. This sequence joins TRBV7-2 and TRBJ2-7, with 11 bases matching TRBD1. The CDR3 is 17 amino acids. Unmatched junction bases numbered 7, after V lost 1 base and J lost 2 bases. CDR1 SGHTA and CDR2 FQGNSA come from the germline V gene. CDR3 bases: TGTGCCAGCAGCTTAGGGGTCCTGGGACAGGGGGCCTACGAGCAGTACTTC. Its translation: CASSLGVLGQGAYEQYF.

The J gene is TRBJ2-7, the V gene TRBV20-1, with 10 bases that match TRBD2. With V trimmed by 5 bases and J by 0 bases, 16 bases remained unmatched. CDR1 DFQATT and CDR2 SNEGSKA come from the germline V gene (reference sequence). The CDR3 length is 18 residues. The CDR3 region has the DNA TGCAGTGCTCTCGCTATGTCTGGACTAGCGGTTTTCTCCTACGAGCAGTACTTC. Amino acids: CSALAMSGLAVFSYEQYF.

Many counts were recorded for this clonotype. The chain has TRBV12-3 or TRBV12-4 and TRBJ2-5; TRBD2 might be the D (6 bases). V was cut by 6 bases and J by 6 bases, with 20 bases left in between. CDR3 length: 15 residues. CDR3 in amino acids: CASSPPTGSAKTQYF. Here the CDR3 DNA reads TGTGCCAGCAGCCCGCCAACCGGGAGCGCGAAGACCCAGTACTTC.

With respect to this clonotype: Being one base from a much bigger clone, this may be a read error. This sequence joins TRBV7-9 and TRBJ2-2; D perhaps matches TRBD1 (5 bases). CDR3 length: 14 amino acids. Germline CDR1 reads SEHNR; CDR2 reads FQNEAQ (reference sequence). Trimming removed 8 bases at V and 4 bases at J, with 14 bases between. CDR3 sequence (DNA): TGTGCCAGCGGATGGGGCGGATCCACCGGGGAGCTGTTTTTT. This translates into CASGWGGSTGELFF.

V gene TRBV7-2 combines with J gene TRBJ2-5; 7 nucleotides agree with TRBD2. This CDR3 has 15 residues. CDR1 is SGHTA, CDR2 FQGNSA, per germline. V trimming: 2 bases; J trimming: 1 base; junction bases outside the gene matches: 4. Here the CDR3 reads CASSLYGGGQETQYF. In DNA form, the CDR3 reads TGTGCCAGCAGCTTATACGGCGGGGGCCAAGAGACCCAGTACTTC.

The sample holds many counts of this clonotype. V and J are TRBV12-3 or TRBV12-4 and TRBJ1-2; D is unclear. V was clipped by 6 bases and J by 7 bases, with 18 bases between them. This CDR3 is 14 amino acids long. CDR3 in DNA: TGTGCCAGCAGGGACGGGATTTCTGGATTTGGCTACACCTTC. This encodes CASRDGISGFGYTF.